This T cell receptor beta chain was documented in a study of PD-1 blockade in classical Hodgkin lymphoma. Each and every patient relapsed after autologous stem cell transplantation, and patients got differing brentuximab vedotin exposure. Best overall response was complete response, partial response or progressive disease in these relapsed/refractory classical Hodgkin lymphoma patients. The V end lost 0 bases, the J end lost 6 bases, and 8 bases lay between the germline ends. The V gene's germline CDR1 is SGHTA and CDR2 FQGNSA. The CDR3 consists of 13 residues. Study-wide results and limits: TCR diversity rose significantly by C4D1 in CD4+ but not CD8+ cells. When nivolumab was started under 1 year after ASCT, patients were excluded. Baseline diversity resembling that of newly diagnosed patients was seen in complete responders.

Concerning this clone itself: What it recognizes is unknown.

The data were produced by immunoSEQ multiplex PCR, yet TCRdb's version contains in-frame clones alone and is incomplete. The sample has tens of thousands of clones, approximately 90% seen once. This TCR derives from a human donor with classical Hodgkin lymphoma. V and J are TRBV7-2 and TRBJ1-2, with D possibly matching TRBD1 (5 bases). The sequenced sample was peripheral blood mononuclear cells (PBMCs), obtained at baseline. The CDR3 here is CASSLAPGNGYTF. The DNA of the CDR3 is TGTGCCAGCAGCTTAGCACCAGGGAATGGCTACACCTTC.